The TCR beta chain under discussion was sequenced for a study of T-cell memory formation after mild COVID-19. Each CDR3 protein gets one entry after TCRdb re-called the 5' RACE reads with MiXCR. The repertoire holds 90,000 to 130,000 distinct CDR3 sequences, 15% to 20% seen once, with roughly 5.5% in the top ten. The CDR3 has 11 residues. Germline V CDR1 and CDR2: DFQATT, SNEGSKA (reference sequence). V lost 2 bases and J lost 13; bases outside the gene matches: 4. This clonotype was seen only a few times. The sequenced sample was PBMCs or a T cell subset sorted from them (not recorded which). This TCR was sampled from a man between 18 and 29 years old who had mild COVID-19 (a few samples of this study predate the infection). Cell type and time point are not known. The V and J genes are TRBV20-1 and TRBJ2-1; 8 nucleotides align to TRBD2. CDR3 region: CSARQRGQQFF. Written as DNA, the CDR3 is TGCAGTGCTAGACAGCGGGGGCAACAGTTCTTC.